The text below deals with one T cell receptor (beta chain). The data were taken from a study of blood T cell repertoires in COVID-19. Study-level background: Italy, Spain and the United States were the sources of the convalescent and acute COVID-19 samples.

The V gene's germline CDR1 is SGHRS and CDR2 YFSETQ. The V segment lost 2 bases and the J segment 1 base; nucleotides outside the gene matches: 7. The CDR3 loop spans 16 amino acids. Here immunoSEQ multiplex PCR was the method, and the copy in TCRdb shows in-frame clones only, minus some. The sample includes some 140,000 clones, 75% to 90% seen only once; the top ten take about 4.3%. This sequence originates from a human donor in a cohort sampled during active COVID-19. Sequences were obtained from peripheral blood. The V call is TRBV5-1, the J call TRBJ2-5, with 8 bases aligning to TRBD2. CDR3 sequence reads: CASSLLQAGAQETQYF. As DNA, the CDR3 is TGCGCCAGCAGCTTACTGCAAGCGGGGGCCCAAGAGACCCAGTACTTC.